Listed below are T cell receptor beta chains from one sample, sequenced in a study of cytomegalovirus exposure and HLA in healthy donors. Profiling relied on immunoSEQ multiplex PCR, and the TCRdb table lists in-frame clones only, not all of them. The sample records some 64,000 clones, 89% being singletons. Source material: PBMCs. The receptor source for this set is a man younger than 45 in good health and CMV-seropositive. Both conserved end residues are part of each CDR3. The order of the fields is clone size, J gene, D gene, V gene, CDR3 protein, CDR3 DNA. The D gene is left open where the match is weak. The size field is filled for only some rows; it gives once, few, many or a size class.

clone size: .
J gene: TRBJ2-3
D gene: TRBD1
V gene: TRBV7-6
CDR3 protein: CASSSLKQGNRDTQYF
CDR3 DNA: TGTGCCAGCAGCTCACTCAAACAGGGGAACAGAGATACGCAGTATTTT

clone size: .
J gene: TRBJ2-7
D gene: .
V gene: TRBV11-1
CDR3 protein: CASSLDRSLSYEQYF
CDR3 DNA: TGTGCCAGCAGTCTCGACAGAAGCTTATCCTACGAGCAGTACTTC

clone size: .
J gene: TRBJ2-2
D gene: TRBD2
V gene: TRBV12-5
CDR3 protein: CASGLSGRAGELFF
CDR3 DNA: TGTGCTAGTGGTTTGAGCGGGAGAGCCGGGGAGCTGTTTTTT

clone size: few
J gene: TRBJ1-6
D gene: TRBD1
V gene: TRBV29-1
CDR3 protein: CSVQQGQNSPLHF
CDR3 DNA: TGCAGCGTCCAACAGGGGCAGAATTCACCCCTCCACTTT

clone size: .
J gene: TRBJ1-2
D gene: TRBD1
V gene: TRBV7-9
CDR3 protein: CASSHGTGRPGYTF
CDR3 DNA: TGTGCCAGCAGCCATGGGACAGGGAGGCCCGGCTACACCTTC

clone size: once
J gene: TRBJ2-3
D gene: .
V gene: TRBV7-3
CDR3 protein: CASSFSGSGDTQYF
CDR3 DNA: TGTGCCAGCAGCTTTAGTGGGAGCGGAGATACGCAGTATTTT

clone size: .
J gene: TRBJ1-1
D gene: .
V gene: TRBV6-1
CDR3 protein: CASRGPGDTEAFF
CDR3 DNA: TGTGCCAGCAGGGGGCCGGGGGATACTGAAGCTTTCTTT

clone size: .
J gene: TRBJ1-5
D gene: TRBD1
V gene: TRBV2
CDR3 protein: CASTETGGGQPQHF
CDR3 DNA: TGTGCCAGCACCGAGACAGGGGGCGGTCAGCCCCAGCATTTT

clone size: .
J gene: TRBJ1-6
D gene: .
V gene: TRBV5-1
CDR3 protein: CASSGQTGDSPLHF
CDR3 DNA: TGCGCCAGCAGCGGTCAGACAGGAGATTCACCCCTCCACTTT

clone size: .
J gene: TRBJ2-7
D gene: .
V gene: TRBV11-3
CDR3 protein: CASSLQGGDYEQYF
CDR3 DNA: TGTGCCAGCAGCTTACAGGGGGGAGACTACGAGCAGTACTTC

clone size: .
J gene: TRBJ2-3
D gene: .
V gene: TRBV21-1
CDR3 protein: CASSKVISRGTGTQYF
CDR3 DNA: TGTGCCAGCAGCAAAGTGATCAGCCGAGGAACAGGTACGCAGTATTTT

clone size: .
J gene: TRBJ2-1
D gene: TRBD1
V gene: TRBV27
CDR3 protein: CASRVGPQGADEQFF
CDR3 DNA: TGTGCCAGCAGAGTGGGGCCGCAGGGGGCAGATGAGCAGTTCTTC

clone size: .
J gene: TRBJ2-7
D gene: .
V gene: TRBV11-1
CDR3 protein: CASSLDEGVFHYEQYF
CDR3 DNA: TGTGCCAGCAGCTTAGATGAGGGGGTCTTCCACTACGAGCAGTACTTC

clone size: once
J gene: TRBJ1-2
D gene: .
V gene: TRBV27
CDR3 protein: CASRDSGTLYGYTF
CDR3 DNA: TGTGCCAGCAGAGATTCCGGGACTCTTTATGGCTACACCTTC

clone size: .
J gene: TRBJ1-5
D gene: TRBD1
V gene: TRBV28
CDR3 protein: CASTLDRADQPQHF
CDR3 DNA: TGTGCCAGCACTTTGGACAGGGCAGATCAGCCCCAGCATTTT

clone size: .
J gene: TRBJ2-3
D gene: .
V gene: TRBV28
CDR3 protein: CASSSLGGTDTQYF
CDR3 DNA: TGTGCCAGCAGCTCACTAGGAGGGACAGATACGCAGTATTTT

clone size: once
J gene: TRBJ1-5
D gene: TRBD1
V gene: TRBV7-8
CDR3 protein: CASSLEEQGAWGSNQPQHF
CDR3 DNA: TGTGCCAGCAGCTTAGAGGAACAGGGGGCTTGGGGTAGCAATCAGCCCCAGCATTTT

clone size: .
J gene: TRBJ2-2
D gene: .
V gene: TRBV7-2
CDR3 protein: CASSLGRDWFGGTGELFF
CDR3 DNA: TGTGCCAGCAGCTTGGGCCGGGACTGGTTCGGAGGGACCGGGGAGCTGTTTTTT

clone size: once
J gene: TRBJ2-2
D gene: .
V gene: TRBV19
CDR3 protein: CASSIFGWRQTNTGELFF
CDR3 DNA: TGTGCCAGTAGTATATTCGGTTGGCGGCAAACGAACACCGGGGAGCTGTTTTTT

clone size: .
J gene: TRBJ2-7
D gene: TRBD1
V gene: TRBV11-3
CDR3 protein: CASSSTGAQQYF
CDR3 DNA: TGTGCCAGCAGCTCCACAGGGGCCCAGCAGTACTTC

clone size: .
J gene: TRBJ1-1
D gene: TRBD1
V gene: TRBV29-1
CDR3 protein: CSLKIQGDTEAFF
CDR3 DNA: TGCAGCTTAAAAATCCAGGGGGACACTGAAGCTTTCTTT

clone size: .
J gene: TRBJ2-2
D gene: TRBD1
V gene: TRBV11-3
CDR3 protein: CASSKGQERNTGELFF
CDR3 DNA: TGTGCCAGCAGCAAGGGACAGGAGAGAAACACCGGGGAGCTGTTTTTT

clone size: medium-sized
J gene: TRBJ1-5
D gene: .
V gene: TRBV6-5
CDR3 protein: CASSLGAGDQPQHF
CDR3 DNA: TGTGCCAGCAGTTTGGGGGCGGGAGATCAGCCCCAGCATTTT

clone size: .
J gene: TRBJ2-1
D gene: TRBD2
V gene: TRBV16
CDR3 protein: CASSLDLSGTPCEQFF
CDR3 DNA: TGTGCCAGCAGCCTTGACCTTAGCGGGACGCCGTGTGAGCAGTTCTTC

clone size: .
J gene: TRBJ1-5
D gene: .
V gene: TRBV12-5
CDR3 protein: CASVADNLNQPQHF
CDR3 DNA: TGTGCTAGTGTCGCCGACAACCTCAATCAGCCCCAGCATTTT

clone size: .
J gene: TRBJ1-1
D gene: .
V gene: TRBV28
CDR3 protein: CASYTRTAGTEAFF
CDR3 DNA: TGTGCCAGCTACACTAGGACGGCAGGCACTGAAGCTTTCTTT

clone size: .
J gene: TRBJ2-1
D gene: .
V gene: TRBV5-6
CDR3 protein: CASSFGRLRSYNEQFF
CDR3 DNA: TGTGCCAGCAGCTTTGGCAGACTTCGCTCCTACAATGAGCAGTTCTTC

clone size: .
J gene: TRBJ2-7
D gene: .
V gene: TRBV7-9
CDR3 protein: CASSPRGGGSYEQYF
CDR3 DNA: TGTGCCAGCAGCCCCCGGGGAGGGGGCTCCTACGAGCAGTACTTC

clone size: .
J gene: TRBJ1-1
D gene: .
V gene: TRBV28
CDR3 protein: CASRPSNTEAFF
CDR3 DNA: TGTGCCAGCAGACCCAGTAACACTGAAGCTTTCTTT

clone size: once
J gene: TRBJ2-7
D gene: .
V gene: TRBV11-2
CDR3 protein: CASSPGGVRTYEQYF
CDR3 DNA: TGTGCCAGCAGCCCCGGCGGGGTACGGACCTACGAGCAGTACTTC

clone size: .
J gene: TRBJ2-5
D gene: TRBD2
V gene: TRBV2
CDR3 protein: CASAGGSGSLETQYF
CDR3 DNA: TGTGCCAGCGCGGGGGGTAGCGGGAGTTTGGAGACCCAGTACTTC

clone size: .
J gene: TRBJ2-2
D gene: TRBD1
V gene: TRBV7-3
CDR3 protein: CASSLRPPGQGNTGELFF
CDR3 DNA: TGTGCCAGCAGCCTGAGACCACCGGGACAGGGGAACACCGGGGAGCTGTTTTTT

clone size: .
J gene: TRBJ2-4
D gene: .
V gene: TRBV7-9
CDR3 protein: CASSPSVGGGTKNIQYF
CDR3 DNA: TGTGCCAGCAGCCCGAGCGTCGGGGGTGGTACCAAAAACATTCAGTACTTC

clone size: once
J gene: TRBJ2-7
D gene: .
V gene: TRBV28
CDR3 protein: CATAGGSYEQYF
CDR3 DNA: TGTGCCACCGCAGGAGGATCCTACGAGCAGTACTTC

clone size: .
J gene: TRBJ1-6
D gene: .
V gene: TRBV30
CDR3 protein: CAWSEGGSPLHF
CDR3 DNA: TGTGCCTGGAGTGAAGGGGGTTCACCCCTCCACTTT

clone size: .
J gene: TRBJ2-3
D gene: .
V gene: TRBV5-6
CDR3 protein: CASNPSGLTDTQYF
CDR3 DNA: TGTGCCAGCAACCCCTCGGGACTCACAGATACGCAGTATTTT

clone size: .
J gene: TRBJ2-6
D gene: TRBD1
V gene: TRBV23-1
CDR3 protein: CASSQPTGKGANVLTF
CDR3 DNA: TGCGCCAGCAGTCAACCGACAGGGAAAGGGGCCAACGTCCTGACTTTC

clone size: once
J gene: TRBJ1-1
D gene: .
V gene: TRBV4-1
CDR3 protein: CASSQGVRGWTEAFF
CDR3 DNA: TGCGCCAGCAGCCAAGGGGTCAGGGGCTGGACTGAAGCTTTCTTT

clone size: .
J gene: TRBJ1-2
D gene: TRBD1
V gene: TRBV27
CDR3 protein: CASRGQNYGYTF
CDR3 DNA: TGTGCCAGCAGGGGACAGAACTATGGCTACACCTTC

clone size: .
J gene: TRBJ1-2
D gene: .
V gene: TRBV19
CDR3 protein: CASSIVAGPRGYTF
CDR3 DNA: TGTGCCAGTAGTATCGTTGCAGGCCCTCGTGGCTACACCTTC

clone size: .
J gene: TRBJ1-2
D gene: TRBD1
V gene: TRBV29-1
CDR3 protein: CSPPGGTGYVRYGYTF
CDR3 DNA: TGCAGCCCCCCGGGAGGGACAGGGTACGTACGGTATGGCTACACCTTC

clone size: .
J gene: TRBJ2-7
D gene: TRBD1
V gene: TRBV5-6
CDR3 protein: CASSLGQGILYEQYF
CDR3 DNA: TGTGCCAGCAGCTTAGGACAGGGGATTCTCTACGAGCAGTACTTC

clone size: .
J gene: TRBJ1-1
D gene: .
V gene: TRBV5-5
CDR3 protein: CASSWTTGLNTEAFF
CDR3 DNA: TGTGCCAGCAGCTGGACAACAGGGTTGAACACTGAAGCTTTCTTT

clone size: .
J gene: TRBJ1-5
D gene: TRBD1
V gene: TRBV29-1
CDR3 protein: CSVTGTGNQPQHF
CDR3 DNA: TGCAGCGTCACCGGGACAGGGAATCAGCCCCAGCATTTT

clone size: .
J gene: TRBJ2-6
D gene: .
V gene: TRBV7-2
CDR3 protein: CATTLNSGANVLTF
CDR3 DNA: TGTGCCACTACACTAAACTCTGGGGCCAACGTCCTGACTTTC

clone size: .
J gene: TRBJ2-1
D gene: TRBD2
V gene: TRBV25-1
CDR3 protein: CASSGRLAPYNEQFF
CDR3 DNA: TGTGCCAGCAGTGGGCGACTAGCGCCCTACAATGAGCAGTTCTTC